This T cell receptor beta chain was captured in a study of blood T cell repertoires in COVID-19. The overall study: Spain, Italy and the United States supplied samples that represented acute and convalescent COVID-19. Nucleic acid was either cDNA or gDNA, and it came from T cells, B-cell-depleted T cells, or PBMCs.

Trimming cost V 4 bases and J 3 bases; bases outside gene matches: 9. Looked up from germline, CDR1 is SGHRS and CDR2 is YFSETQ. The CDR3 is 16 amino acids. In the authors' methods: Estimated nucleated cell counts came from reference gene primer amplification. Only in-frame clones appear in the TCRdb table, and some are missing; sequencing was by immunoSEQ multiplex PCR. Clonal size and the V and J genes are those of that table, whereas D and trimming came from the DNA. This table holds some 100,000 clones, 85% found once. The source is a woman aged 70 to 79 with active or convalescent COVID-19. The sequenced sample was peripheral blood. The J gene is TRBJ1-3, the V gene TRBV5-1, with TRBD1 identical over 8 bases. In DNA, the CDR3 is TGCGCCAGCAGCGCTGGGCAGGGGGCCCTTGGAAACACCATATATTTT. Translated, it gives CASSAGQGALGNTIYF.